What follows describes a single T cell receptor beta chain. What it binds is not known. This entry is derived from a study of T-cell memory formation after mild COVID-19. Overall study: TCR clusters were largely donor specific.

General study findings and limits: CD4+ contracting clones lay mainly in CM and EM, CD8+ ones in EMRA.

TCR alpha and TCR beta cDNA libraries with sample barcodes and UMIs came from 5'RACE using constant-segment primers. MiXCR was run by TCRdb on the 5' RACE reads, yielding one entry per CDR3 protein. The profile covers 400,000 to 550,000 distinct CDR3 sequences, with around a quarter appearing a single time and approximately 13% taken by the ten largest. V was cut by 6 bases and J by 5 bases, with 16 bases left in between. This CDR3 contains 14 residues. The sequenced sample consisted of PBMCs or a T cell subset sorted from them (not recorded which). The TCR was taken from an adult woman who had mild COVID-19 (a few samples of this study predate the infection). Cell type and time point are not known. The V call is TRBV12-3 or TRBV12-4, the J call TRBJ2-5, with D possibly matching TRBD2 (7 bases). DNA of the CDR3: TGTGCCAGCAGGAGAGGGGGGGCCGGGGAGACCCAGTACTTC. Protein product: CASRRGGAGETQYF.